This T cell receptor (beta chain) was obtained from a study of cytomegalovirus exposure and HLA in healthy donors. This clone appeared once. Researchers ran the PCR with 60 Vbeta and 13 Jbeta primers. The repertoire was sequenced with immunoSEQ multiplex PCR; TCRdb's copy has only in-frame clones and lacks some. The table lists 180,000 or so clones, 80% of them singletons, with around 1.4% in the top ten. The CDR3 is made up of 16 amino acids. The V end lost 3 bases, the J end lost 4 bases, and 18 bases lay between the germline ends. Germline loops: CDR1 MNHEY, CDR2 SVGAGI. This chain connects TRBV6-5 to TRBJ2-5, with D possibly TRBD1 on 5 matching bases. The sample comprised PBMCs. This TCR was recovered from a girl aged 10 to 17 in good health and CMV-seropositive. The chain's CDR3 is CASSYSTVKHLETQYF. In nucleotides, the CDR3 is TGTGCCAGCAGTTATTCGACAGTGAAACACTTAGAGACCCAGTACTTC.